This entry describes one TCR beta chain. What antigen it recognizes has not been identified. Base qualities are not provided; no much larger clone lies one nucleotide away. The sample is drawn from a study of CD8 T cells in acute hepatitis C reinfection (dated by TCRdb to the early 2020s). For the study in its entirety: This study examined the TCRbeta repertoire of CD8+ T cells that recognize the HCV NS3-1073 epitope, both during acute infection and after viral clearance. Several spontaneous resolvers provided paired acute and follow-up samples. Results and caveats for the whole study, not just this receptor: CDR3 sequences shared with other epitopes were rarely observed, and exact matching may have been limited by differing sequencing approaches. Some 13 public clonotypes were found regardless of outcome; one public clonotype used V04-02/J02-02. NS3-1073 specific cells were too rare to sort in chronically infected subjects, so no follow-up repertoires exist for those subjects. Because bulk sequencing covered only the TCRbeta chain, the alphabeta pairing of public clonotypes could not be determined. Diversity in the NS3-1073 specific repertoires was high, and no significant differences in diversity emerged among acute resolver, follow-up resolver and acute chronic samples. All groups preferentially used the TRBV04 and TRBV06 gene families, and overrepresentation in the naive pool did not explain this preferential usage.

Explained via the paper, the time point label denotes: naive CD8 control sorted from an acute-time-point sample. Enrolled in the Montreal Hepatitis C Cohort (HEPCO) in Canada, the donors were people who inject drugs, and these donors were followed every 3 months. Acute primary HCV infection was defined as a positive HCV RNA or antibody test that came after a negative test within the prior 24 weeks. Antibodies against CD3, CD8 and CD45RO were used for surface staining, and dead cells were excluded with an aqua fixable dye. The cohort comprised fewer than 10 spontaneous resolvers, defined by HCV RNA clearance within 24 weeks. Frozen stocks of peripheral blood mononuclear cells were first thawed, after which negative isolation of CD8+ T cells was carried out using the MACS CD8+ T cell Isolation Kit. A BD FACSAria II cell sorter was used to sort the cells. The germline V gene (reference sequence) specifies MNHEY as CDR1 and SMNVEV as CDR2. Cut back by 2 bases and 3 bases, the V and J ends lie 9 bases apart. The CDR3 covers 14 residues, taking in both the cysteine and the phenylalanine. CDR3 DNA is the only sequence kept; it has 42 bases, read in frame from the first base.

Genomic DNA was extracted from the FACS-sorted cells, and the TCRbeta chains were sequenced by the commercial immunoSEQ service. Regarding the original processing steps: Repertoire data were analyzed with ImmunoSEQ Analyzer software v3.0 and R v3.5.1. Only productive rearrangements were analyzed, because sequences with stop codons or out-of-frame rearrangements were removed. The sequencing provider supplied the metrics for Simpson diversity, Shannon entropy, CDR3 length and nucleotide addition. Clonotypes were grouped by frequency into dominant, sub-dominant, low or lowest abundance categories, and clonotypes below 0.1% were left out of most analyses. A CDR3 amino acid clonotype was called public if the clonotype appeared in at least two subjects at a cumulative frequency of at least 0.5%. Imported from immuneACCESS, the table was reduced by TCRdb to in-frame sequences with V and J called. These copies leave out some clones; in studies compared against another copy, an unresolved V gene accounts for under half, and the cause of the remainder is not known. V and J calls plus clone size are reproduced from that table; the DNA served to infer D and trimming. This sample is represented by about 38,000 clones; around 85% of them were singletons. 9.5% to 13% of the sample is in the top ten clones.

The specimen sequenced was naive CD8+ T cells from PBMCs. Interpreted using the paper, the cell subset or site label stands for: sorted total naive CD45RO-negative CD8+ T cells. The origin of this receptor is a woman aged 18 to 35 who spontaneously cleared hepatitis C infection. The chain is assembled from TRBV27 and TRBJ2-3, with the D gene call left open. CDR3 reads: CASSLEDGTDTQYF. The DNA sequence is TGTGCCAGCAGTTTAGAGGATGGTACAGATACGCAGTATTTT.